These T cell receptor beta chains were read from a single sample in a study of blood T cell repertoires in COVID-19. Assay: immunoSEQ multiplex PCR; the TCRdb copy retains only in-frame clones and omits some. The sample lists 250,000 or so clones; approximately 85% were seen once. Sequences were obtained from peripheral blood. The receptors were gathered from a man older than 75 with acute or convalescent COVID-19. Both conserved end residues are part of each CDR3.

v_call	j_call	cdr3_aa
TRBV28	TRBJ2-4	CASSSAGTGVRNIQYF
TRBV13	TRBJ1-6	CASSLSPRRGNSPLHF
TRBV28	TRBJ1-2	CASSLGDRRQRRYGYTF
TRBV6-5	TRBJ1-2	CASRDGTVRYGYTF
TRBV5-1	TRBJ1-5	CASSFDGDQPQHF
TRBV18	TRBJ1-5	CASSPLNRGMDQPQHF
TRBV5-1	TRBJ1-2	CASSLVGGLNGYTF
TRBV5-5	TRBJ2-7	CASSLGRWLENYEQYF
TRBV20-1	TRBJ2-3	CSATGGDTQYF
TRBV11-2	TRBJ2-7	CASSSFRVRSYEQYF
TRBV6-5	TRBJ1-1	CASRGGTATEAFF